This record looks at one TCR beta chain sequence and its context. What antigen it recognizes has not been identified. No per-base quality is available; no much larger clone lies one base away. The library was made by the immunoSEQ multiplex PCR assay. TCRdb's version of the immuneACCESS table is confined to in-frame rearrangements and falls short of the full clone set. An unresolved V gene accounts for under half of the shortfall where checked; the remainder is of unknown origin. The sample table shows 30,000 to 45,000 clones, and 91% are seen once. In total, the top ten clones hold over 6.5% of the sample. The sample comes from a study of T cell changes during pregnancy in multiple sclerosis (dated by TCRdb to about 2019). Broadly, across the study: Changes in the T cell repertoire over the course of pregnancy were examined in this study in women with multiple sclerosis.

There are 14 amino acids in the CDR3, from cysteine to phenylalanine inclusive. Kept here is only the CDR3 DNA, which spans 42 bases and is read in frame from base 1. Trimming removed 3 bases from V and 5 bases from J, leaving 14 bases between the germline ends. Taken from the germline V gene, the CDR1 and CDR2 loops are LGHNA and YNFKEQ. The receptor's source is a female donor with multiple sclerosis, enrolled in a pregnancy study. The sequencing here drew on CD8+ T cells from peripheral blood mononuclear cells, taken before pregnancy. Here the chain combines TRBV4-2 and TRBJ2-7; D gene: possibly TRBD2, on 5 matching bases. The CDR3 has the sequence CASSHDSTGNEQYF. The DNA is as follows: TGTGCCAGCAGCCATGATAGTACGGGGAACGAGCAGTACTTC.